This T cell receptor beta chain was captured in a study of blood T cell repertoires in COVID-19. Germline CDR1 MNHEY, CDR2 SVGAGI. The CDR3 length is 15 residues. Trimming removed 0 bases from V and 4 bases from J, with 12 bases in between. The repertoire was sequenced with immunoSEQ multiplex PCR; TCRdb's copy has only in-frame clones and lacks some. The profile shows approximately 250,000 clones, approximately 89% of them singletons. Turning to this clone: Other DNA sequences of this sample code for an identical CDR3.

The sample taken for sequencing was PBMCs or T cells enriched from blood (not recorded which). The genes are TRBV6-5 and TRBJ1-2; D might be TRBD1 (5 bases). The source of this sequence is a middle-aged woman who had been exposed to COVID-19. CDR3 sequence reads: CASSYSTGGGYGYTF. CDR3 DNA: TGTGCCAGCAGTTACTCCACCGGGGGGGGCTATGGCTACACCTTC.